Listed below are T cell receptor beta chains from one sample, sequenced in a study of blood T cell repertoires in COVID-19. Generated by immunoSEQ multiplex PCR, the TCRdb table keeps only in-frame clones and is missing some. The table has some 180,000 clones, approximately 80% seen once. Sequencing was carried out using PBMCs or T cells enriched from blood (not recorded which). Receptor source: a man in his 60s who had been exposed to COVID-19. Each CDR3 is given with its conserved first and last residue. Each record gives: clone size, D gene, J gene, V gene, CDR3 DNA, CDR3 protein. D genes are given only for firm matches. Clone size appears in some rows only: once, few, many, or a class for an expanded clone.

NA,TRBD2,TRBJ2-1,TRBV19,TGTGCCAGTAGTATTTTCGCGGGAGGGAGCTCCTACAATGAGCAGTTCTTC,CASSIFAGGSSYNEQFF
NA,TRBD1,TRBJ2-7,TRBV28,TGTGCCAGCAGTTTATGGCAGCCAGGGGGACCGTACGAGCAGTACTTC,CASSLWQPGGPYEQYF
NA,TRBD1,TRBJ2-3,TRBV24-1,TGTGCCACCAGATTCGGACAGGGCACAGATACGCAGTATTTT,CATRFGQGTDTQYF
NA,NA,TRBJ2-1,TRBV5-6,TGTGCCAGCAGCTGGGGGCGGCTCGGTGAGCAGTTCTTC,CASSWGRLGEQFF
NA,TRBD2,TRBJ2-3,TRBV7-8,TGTGCCAGCAGGACCGGGACTAGCAGGGAGGCAGATACGCAGTATTTT,CASRTGTSREADTQYF
once,TRBD1,TRBJ1-1,TRBV6-5,TGTGCCAGCAGTCCCCGGACAGGCTTGAACACTGAAGCTTTCTTT,CASSPRTGLNTEAFF
NA,NA,TRBJ1-2,TRBV28,TGTGCCAGCACCTCCAGGGGCCAGGGGGGCTACACCTTC,CASTSRGQGGYTF
NA,NA,TRBJ2-7,TRBV7-9,TGTGCCAGCAGCTTAGACCAGGGAGGTGGCTACGAGCAGTACTTC,CASSLDQGGGYEQYF
NA,TRBD2,TRBJ2-5,TRBV13,TGTGCCAGCAGCTACTTCCCGCCTAGCGGGGCGGATACCCAGTACTTC,CASSYFPPSGADTQYF
once,NA,TRBJ1-2,TRBV19,TGTGCCAGTAGATCAACGGGTCTTAACTATGGCTACACCTTC,CASRSTGLNYGYTF
NA,TRBD1,TRBJ1-5,TRBV27,TGTGCCAGCAGTGCGCTGGACAGGGGGAAAGGTCAGCCCCAGCATTTT,CASSALDRGKGQPQHF
NA,NA,TRBJ2-3,TRBV5-1,TGCGCCAGCAGCTTGGTTGGAGTGACAGATACGCAGTATTTT,CASSLVGVTDTQYF
NA,NA,TRBJ1-2,TRBV14,TGTGCCAGCAGCCAAGGTCGGGGTTATGGCTACACCTTC,CASSQGRGYGYTF
NA,NA,TRBJ2-1,TRBV11-2,TGTGCCAGCAGCTTAGCCGGGACTGGGGACAATGAGCAGTTCTTC,CASSLAGTGDNEQFF
NA,NA,TRBJ1-1,TRBV5-4,TGTGCCAGCAGCCCGTCGGGGATCGCAGGCACTGAAGCTTTCTTT,CASSPSGIAGTEAFF
NA,TRBD1,TRBJ2-7,TRBV5-4,TGTGCCAGCAGCTTGGTCGGACAGGGCTCCTACGAGCAGTACTTC,CASSLVGQGSYEQYF
few,NA,TRBJ1-6,TRBV5-1,TGCGCCAGCAGCTTGGAGACAGGCGGTAGAGGTTCACCCCTCCACTTT,CASSLETGGRGSPLHF
NA,NA,TRBJ2-5,TRBV11-1,TGTGCCAGCAGCTTAGAGCGGTCGAGGACCCAGTACTTC,CASSLERSRTQYF
few,NA,TRBJ1-2,TRBV19,TGTGCCAGTAGTCAATTACTACGTGCAGGGTTTAATGGCTACACCTTC,CASSQLLRAGFNGYTF
NA,TRBD2,TRBJ2-7,TRBV5-1,TGCGCCAGCAGCTCCGGGACTAGCGGGATCTACGAGCAGTACTTC,CASSSGTSGIYEQYF
few,TRBD1,TRBJ1-2,TRBV29-1,TGCAGCGTTGCCCCGACAGGGCCTAACTATGGCTACACCTTC,CSVAPTGPNYGYTF
NA,TRBD2,TRBJ2-2,TRBV7-6,TGTGCCAGCAGCCCTTCTAGCGGGTGGTCCGGGGAGCTGTTTTTT,CASSPSSGWSGELFF
once,NA,TRBJ2-3,TRBV5-1,TGCGCCAGCAGCTTGGGCGGCAGCACAGATACGCAGTATTTT,CASSLGGSTDTQYF
NA,TRBD1,TRBJ1-5,TRBV18,TGTGCCAGCTCAATGAACCGGGACAGGGGCAATCAGCCCCAGCATTTT,CASSMNRDRGNQPQHF
NA,NA,TRBJ2-7,TRBV6-5,TGTGCCAGCAGTTCCTGGAGGGGTGCCAACGAGCAGTACTTC,CASSSWRGANEQYF
NA,NA,TRBJ1-6,TRBV19,TGTGCCAGTAGTATGTTTGGGCCAGGGAATGATTCACCCCTCCACTTT,CASSMFGPGNDSPLHF
few,NA,TRBJ2-7,TRBV3-1/TRBV3-2,TGTGCCAGCAGCGCACCGGGACTGGCGACCTACGAGCAGTACTTC,CASSAPGLATYEQYF
NA,NA,TRBJ1-1,TRBV3-1/TRBV3-2,TGTGCCAGCAGCCAGACCGACAGTAACACTGAAGCTTTCTTT,CASSQTDSNTEAFF
NA,TRBD1,TRBJ2-5,TRBV20-1,TGCAGTGCTAGTCCGGCAGGGGGAGAGACCCAGTACTTC,CSASPAGGETQYF